The rows below give T cell receptor beta chains drawn from one sample of a study of T cells in Graves' hyperthyroidism and ophthalmopathy. A single record per CDR3 protein comes from TCRdb applying MiXCR to the multiplex PCR reads. The sample has about 380,000 distinct CDR3 sequences; about 13% are singletons. The sequenced sample consisted of blood. The source is a man aged 30-40 years with Graves' hyperthyroidism that later progressed to Graves' ophthalmopathy. The CDR3 runs from the conserved cysteine through the conserved F or W. The order of the fields is V gene, J gene, D gene, CDR3 protein. D genes are given only for firm matches.

v_call: TRBV25-1; j_call: TRBJ2-1; d_call: .; cdr3_aa: CASSRRGNEQLF
v_call: TRBV6-5; j_call: TRBJ2-7; d_call: TRBD2; cdr3_aa: CASSYQRGISYEQYF
v_call: TRBV20-1; j_call: TRBJ1-5; d_call: .; cdr3_aa: CSARGQDFQPQHF
v_call: TRBV2; j_call: TRBJ2-2; d_call: .; cdr3_aa: CASSDVGTGELFF
v_call: TRBV5-6; j_call: TRBJ2-7; d_call: .; cdr3_aa: CASRPSGAYEQYF
v_call: TRBV6-1; j_call: TRBJ1-2; d_call: TRBD1; cdr3_aa: CASSVIGTGVTPYGYTF
v_call: TRBV5-4; j_call: TRBJ2-3; d_call: .; cdr3_aa: CASNLSPGEATDTQYF
v_call: TRBV11-3; j_call: TRBJ2-7; d_call: .; cdr3_aa: CASSLDGWSSYEQYF
v_call: TRBV11-2; j_call: TRBJ2-7; d_call: .; cdr3_aa: CASSLEDRGRVAYEQYF
v_call: TRBV2; j_call: TRBJ2-1; d_call: .; cdr3_aa: CASSEDRVSLGEQFF
v_call: TRBV28; j_call: TRBJ1-4; d_call: TRBD1; cdr3_aa: CASSTTGQGNEKLFF
v_call: TRBV7-9; j_call: TRBJ1-4; d_call: TRBD1; cdr3_aa: CASSPGGRKNEKLFF
v_call: TRBV6-1; j_call: TRBJ1-1; d_call: .; cdr3_aa: CASSYLGTEAFF
v_call: TRBV10-3; j_call: TRBJ2-1; d_call: TRBD2; cdr3_aa: CAISEKRGGNNEQFF
v_call: TRBV5-1; j_call: TRBJ2-6; d_call: TRBD1; cdr3_aa: CASSLRAQGALSSGANVLTF
v_call: TRBV12-3/TRBV12-4; j_call: TRBJ2-2; d_call: TRBD1; cdr3_aa: CASSLGQGPGELFF
v_call: TRBV20-1; j_call: TRBJ1-2; d_call: .; cdr3_aa: CSAREDKSHGYTF
v_call: TRBV7-2; j_call: TRBJ2-4; d_call: .; cdr3_aa: CASSSQHIQYF
v_call: TRBV27; j_call: TRBJ1-2; d_call: .; cdr3_aa: CASSFPGAGGYTF
v_call: TRBV7-8; j_call: TRBJ1-5; d_call: .; cdr3_aa: CASSTVSGFGQPQHF
v_call: TRBV6-2/TRBV6-3; j_call: TRBJ2-2; d_call: .; cdr3_aa: CASSYSGRYTGELFF
v_call: TRBV6-1; j_call: TRBJ1-1; d_call: .; cdr3_aa: CASSKTGGAEAFF
v_call: TRBV27; j_call: TRBJ2-1; d_call: .; cdr3_aa: CASSSAGAGFDEQFF
v_call: TRBV5-1; j_call: TRBJ2-5; d_call: TRBD2; cdr3_aa: CASSLVGGQETQYF
v_call: TRBV28; j_call: TRBJ2-7; d_call: .; cdr3_aa: CASSLDSDSSYSSYEQYF
v_call: TRBV7-9; j_call: TRBJ2-7; d_call: .; cdr3_aa: CASSWTWREQYF
v_call: TRBV27; j_call: TRBJ1-5; d_call: .; cdr3_aa: CAIPGNQPQHF
v_call: TRBV7-9; j_call: TRBJ1-2; d_call: .; cdr3_aa: CASSLGTALGYTF
v_call: TRBV2; j_call: TRBJ1-6; d_call: .; cdr3_aa: CASSPRGGLTLHF
v_call: TRBV10-3; j_call: TRBJ2-1; d_call: .; cdr3_aa: CAISEKTGKEFF
v_call: TRBV20-1; j_call: TRBJ1-5; d_call: .; cdr3_aa: CSAMAGVSDQPQHF
v_call: TRBV6-1; j_call: TRBJ1-1; d_call: .; cdr3_aa: CASSPRWGYTEAFF
v_call: TRBV6-9; j_call: TRBJ2-7; d_call: .; cdr3_aa: CASSYLAEQYF
v_call: TRBV7-9; j_call: TRBJ2-7; d_call: .; cdr3_aa: CASSLDYNPYEQYF
v_call: TRBV7-3; j_call: TRBJ2-1; d_call: TRBD1; cdr3_aa: CASSLKGALYNEQFF
v_call: TRBV10-2; j_call: TRBJ2-3; d_call: TRBD1; cdr3_aa: CASKTGSPLSSTDTQYF
v_call: TRBV11-2; j_call: TRBJ2-7; d_call: TRBD1; cdr3_aa: CASSPTDRAYEQYF
v_call: TRBV9; j_call: TRBJ1-6; d_call: .; cdr3_aa: CASSVGGGSPLHF
v_call: TRBV7-2; j_call: TRBJ2-1; d_call: .; cdr3_aa: CASSLPGLNNEQFF
v_call: TRBV18; j_call: TRBJ2-3; d_call: .; cdr3_aa: CASSPSGRLHRTDTQYF
v_call: TRBV25-1; j_call: TRBJ1-1; d_call: .; cdr3_aa: CASRKGGVRTEAFF
v_call: TRBV24-1; j_call: TRBJ2-1; d_call: .; cdr3_aa: CATSVPTRNEQFF
v_call: TRBV28; j_call: TRBJ2-2; d_call: .; cdr3_aa: CASSTSGTRGTGELFF
v_call: TRBV5-1; j_call: TRBJ1-1; d_call: .; cdr3_aa: CASSDTANTGAFF
v_call: TRBV7-8; j_call: TRBJ1-6; d_call: .; cdr3_aa: CASSLRWRGVGNSPLHF
v_call: TRBV7-8; j_call: TRBJ2-7; d_call: .; cdr3_aa: CASSLGGDIAYEQYF
v_call: TRBV27; j_call: TRBJ1-1; d_call: TRBD1; cdr3_aa: CASSLYDRVNTEAFF
v_call: TRBV9; j_call: TRBJ2-3; d_call: .; cdr3_aa: CASSEPRSDTQYF
v_call: TRBV7-9; j_call: TRBJ2-7; d_call: .; cdr3_aa: CASSLAQEFPYEQYF
v_call: TRBV6-1; j_call: TRBJ2-4; d_call: .; cdr3_aa: CASSETGSGGIQYF
v_call: TRBV7-2; j_call: TRBJ2-5; d_call: .; cdr3_aa: CASSLRAGRETQYF
v_call: TRBV6-1; j_call: TRBJ1-6; d_call: .; cdr3_aa: CASSGRASNSPLHF
v_call: TRBV4-1; j_call: TRBJ1-2; d_call: .; cdr3_aa: CASSPKAGNYGYTF
v_call: TRBV27; j_call: TRBJ2-7; d_call: TRBD1; cdr3_aa: CASSRDRVGEQYF